The 4 T cell receptor beta chains listed next were all sequenced from one sample in a study of blood T cells in healthy people across ages. Together with a sample-barcoded 5' primer, a J-beta primer mix was included in a second PCR lasting about 7 to 12 cycles. From the 5' RACE reads, TCRdb called clonotypes with MiXCR, one entry per CDR3 protein. Of over 600,000 distinct CDR3 sequences listed, 20% to 25% are singletons. Sequencing used blood. The origin of the receptors is a man aged 70-80 years in good health.

J is TRBJ2-5 and V is TRBV29-1; D is perhaps TRBD2 (5 bases). CDR3 length equals 12 residues. V lost 6 bases to trimming and J lost 5 bases, with 13 bases between them. Germline V gene lookup returns CDR1 SQVTM and CDR2 ANQGSEA. CDR3 residues: CSVLRGFETQYF. CDR3 DNA: TGCAGCGTCTTACGGGGTTTCGAGACCCAGTACTTC. The full variable domain, rest sourced from reference TRBV29-1 and TRBJ2-5, is SAVISQKPSRDICQRGTSLTIQCQVDSQVTMMFWYRQQPGQSLTLIATANQGSEATYESGFVIDKFPISRPNLTFSTLTVSNMSPEDSSIYLCSVLRGFETQYFGPGTRLLVL.

This clonotype was detected only a few times. The chain joins TRBV12-3 or TRBV12-4 to TRBJ1-5, with D possibly TRBD1 on 6 matching bases. This CDR3 has 15 amino acids. The germline V and J ends were trimmed by 5 bases and 0 bases, with 11 bases remaining between them. CDR3 nucleotide sequence: TGTGCCAGCAGTCCGGGACACAGTAGCAATCAGCCCCAGCATTTT. It codes for CASSPGHSSNQPQHF.

V is TRBV11-3 and J is TRBJ2-1; TRBD2 agrees at 7 bases. After removal of 5 bases from V and 6 bases from J, the junction contained 7 bases not matched to a gene. This CDR3 region has 14 residues. Per germline, CDR1 SGHNT and CDR2 YENEEA. CDR3 residues: CASSRRDYGNEQFF. The CDR3 DNA sequence: TGTGCCAGCAGCCGACGGGACTACGGCAATGAGCAGTTCTTC. Looking up the rest from reference TRBV11-3 and TRBJ2-1 gives the full variable domain: EAGVVQSPRYKIIEKKQPVAFWCNPISGHNTLYWYLQNLGQGPELLIRYENEEAVDDSQLPKDRFSAERLKGVDSTLKIQPAELGDSAVYLCASSRRDYGNEQFFGPGTRLTVL.

The chain carries TRBV14 and TRBJ2-5, with D tentatively TRBD1 (5 bases). The CDR3 has 16 residues. CDR1 is SGHDN, CDR2 FVKESK, per germline. V was cut by 4 bases and J by 4 bases, with 19 bases left in between. CDR3: CASSPGPVSIGETQYF. The DNA for the CDR3 is TGTGCCAGCAGCCCAGGGCCCGTATCGATAGGAGAGACCCAGTACTTC.